One sample yielded the 15 T cell receptor beta chains listed below, sequenced in a study of T cells in localized non-small cell lung cancer. Profiled with immunoSEQ multiplex PCR; TCRdb holds only in-frame clones, not every one. Of around 25,000 clones listed, approximately 85% are singletons. The sample here was peripheral blood, taken before any cancer treatment. These receptors were collected from a woman aged 40 to 75 with stage I lung adenocarcinoma.

The genes are TRBV18 and TRBJ2-1; TRBD2 matches at 13 bases. V dropped 3 bases and J dropped 8; count of bases not matched to a gene: 4. Germline assignment: CDR1 KGHSH and CDR2 LQKENI. The CDR3 loop spans 15 amino acids. The CDR3 spells CASSPWTSGGDEQFF. CDR3 DNA: TGTGCCAGCTCACCGTGGACTAGCGGGGGAGATGAGCAGTTCTTC.

This clone was counted a few times. This chain connects TRBV29-1 to TRBJ1-1; TRBD1 might be the D (5 bases). From germline, CDR1 is SQVTM and CDR2 ANQGSEA. The CDR3 has 12 residues. Trimming left V 5 bases short and J 5 bases short, with 12 bases between. The CDR3, as DNA: TGCAGCGTTCAAGGGGCGCGGACTGAAGCTTTCTTT. It is translated as CSVQGARTEAFF.

The gene calls are TRBV4-3 and TRBJ1-2; no reliable D call. V was clipped by 0 bases and J by 2 bases, with 10 bases between them. Germline V CDR1 and CDR2: LGHNA, YSLEER. The CDR3 totals 15 residues. As DNA, the CDR3 is TGCGCCAGCAGCCAAGATCTCGGGCAGAACTATGGCTACACCTTC. It yields the protein CASSQDLGQNYGYTF.

The chain links TRBV19 to TRBJ1-5, with 10 positions matching TRBD1. Unmatched junction bases numbered 13, after V lost 7 bases and J lost 7 bases. From germline, CDR1 is LNHDA and CDR2 SQIVND (reference sequence). This CDR3 is built from 16 residues. CDR3 sequence reads: CASTPRDRGFGQPQHF. In nucleotides, the CDR3 is TGTGCCAGTACCCCAAGGGACAGGGGTTTTGGGCAGCCCCAGCATTTT.

This clone was seen a handful of times. The chain carries TRBV5-4 and TRBJ2-5; no clear D gene. CDR1 and CDR2 (germline): SGHNT, YYREEE (reference sequence). CDR3 length: 13 residues. V lost 0 bases and J 4 bases, leaving 7 bases between the germline ends. CDR3 protein: CASSLEGRETQYF. Written as DNA, the CDR3 is TGTGCCAGCAGCTTGGAGGGCCGAGAGACCCAGTACTTC.

J is TRBJ2-3 and V is TRBV9, with TRBD1 matching 7 bases. This CDR3 is 14 amino acids long. Per germline, CDR1 SGDLS and CDR2 YYNGEE. V lost 2 bases to trimming and J lost 2 bases; unmatched junction nucleotides: 2. The CDR3 reads CASSVGTATDTQYF. CDR3 nucleotide sequence: TGTGCCAGCAGCGTCGGGACAGCCACAGATACGCAGTATTTT. The whole variable domain, remainder taken from reference TRBV9 and TRBJ2-3, is DSGVTQTPKHLITATGQRVTLRCSPRSGDLSVYWYQQSLDQGLQFLIQYYNGEERAKGNILERFSAQQFPDLHSELNLSSLELGDSALYFCASSVGTATDTQYFGPGTRLTVL.

V is TRBV6-6 and J is TRBJ1-1; D is unresolved. Between the trimmed V and J ends, which lost 0 bases and 3 bases, there was a span of 8 bases. Germline V CDR1 and CDR2: MNHNY, SVGAGI (reference sequence). The CDR3 is 14 residues long. CDR3 coding DNA: TGTGCCAGCAGTTACTCGATTGAATACACTGAAGCTTTCTTT. Protein product: CASSYSIEYTEAFF.

The chain couples TRBV11-2 to TRBJ2-2; 8 bases fit TRBD2. The V segment lost 3 bases and the J segment 6 bases; nucleotides outside the gene matches: 9. The CDR3 covers 16 residues. In germline, CDR1 is SGHAT, CDR2 FQNNGV. The CDR3 sequence is CASSFPGLANAGELFF. In nucleotides, the CDR3 is TGTGCCAGCAGCTTTCCCGGACTAGCTAATGCCGGGGAGCTGTTTTTT.

This clone was seen a few times. The V call is TRBV4-3, the J call TRBJ2-3; D possibly corresponds to TRBD2 (6 bases). Trimming took 3 bases from V and 6 from J, leaving 13 bases between them. Germline assignment: CDR1 LGHNA and CDR2 YSLEER. This CDR3 has 14 amino acids. The CDR3 here is CASSQEGYTDTQYF. CDR3 DNA: TGCGCCAGCAGCCAGGAGGGATACACTGATACGCAGTATTTT.

CDR3 protein: CASSVGTAGNTIYF. Here the CDR3 DNA reads TGTGCCAGCAGCGTCGGGACAGCAGGAAACACCATATATTTT. The chain has TRBV9 and TRBJ1-3; TRBD1 matches at 7 bases. Germline V gene lookup returns CDR1 SGDLS and CDR2 YYNGEE. The V segment lost 2 bases and the J segment 4 bases; nucleotides outside the gene matches: 3. This CDR3 contains 14 residues.

The gene calls are TRBV7-2 and TRBJ2-2; the D is unclear. The germline V and J ends were trimmed by 5 bases and 7 bases, with 8 bases remaining between them. CDR1 and CDR2 from the germline V gene are SGHTA and FQGNSA. The CDR3 is made up of 12 amino acids. CDR3 residues: CASSVMGGELFF. The CDR3 bases are TGTGCCAGCAGCGTTATGGGCGGGGAGCTGTTTTTT.

The table lists this clone with a count of one. This chain connects TRBV7-9 to TRBJ1-6, with a possible D match to TRBD1 (6 bases). The CDR3 extends over 17 amino acids. With 0 bases removed from V and 7 bases from J, the gap between germline ends came to 16 bases. Germline assignment: CDR1 SEHNR and CDR2 FQNEAQ (reference sequence). The CDR3 protein is CASSLAWGRDPNSPLHF. The DNA for the CDR3 is TGTGCCAGCAGCTTAGCGTGGGGGCGAGACCCAAATTCACCCCTCCACTTT.

The J gene is TRBJ2-5, the V gene TRBV5-1, with TRBD1 identical over 8 bases. Germline values: CDR1 SGHRS, CDR2 YFSETQ. V lost 6 bases, J lost 2 bases, and 9 bases stayed unmatched. This CDR3 has 15 amino acids. Here the CDR3 DNA reads TGCGCCAGCAACTCCGGGACAGGTTATCAAGAGACCCAGTACTTC. The encoded protein is CASNSGTGYQETQYF.

The chain combines TRBV9 with TRBJ1-5, with a tentative D call TRBD1 (6 bases). Trimming took 3 bases from V and 1 from J, leaving 8 bases between them. The length of the CDR3 is 14 residues. Germline CDR1 and CDR2: SGDLS and YYNGEE. CDR3 in amino acids: CASSGGQSNQPQHF. CDR3 coding DNA: TGTGCCAGCAGCGGAGGACAGAGCAATCAGCCCCAGCATTTT.

This chain links TRBV12-5 with TRBJ1-6; 7 positions match TRBD1. With 3 bases clipped from V and 12 bases from J, the junction kept 8 bases outside the gene matches. CDR1 and CDR2 from the germline V gene are LGHNT and FRNRAP. The CDR3 extends over 14 amino acids. CDR3 region: CASGLSTGAKPLHF. DNA for the CDR3: TGTGCTAGTGGTTTATCAACAGGGGCGAAACCCCTCCACTTT.